This entry features one T cell receptor beta chain sequence. TCRdb fed the 5' RACE reads into MiXCR, producing one record per CDR3 protein. The sample shows tens of thousands of distinct CDR3 sequences, about 15% of them seen only once. The entry originates in a study of HIV-infected patients and healthy controls. V gave up 4 bases and J gave up 5 bases; unmatched junction bases: 4. The germline V gene encodes CDR1 MNHNY and CDR2 SVGAGI (reference sequence). The CDR3 loop spans 14 amino acids. Input material: CD4+ T cells from blood. This clonotype was sampled from a human donor in good health. The chain employs TRBV6-6 and TRBJ1-1; TRBD1 aligns across 10 bases. The CDR3 region is CASSSTGGRTEAFF. In DNA, the CDR3 is TGTGCCAGCAGTTCGACAGGGGGCCGGACTGAAGCTTTCTTT.